Listed below are T cell receptor beta chains from one sample, sequenced in a study of cytomegalovirus exposure and HLA in healthy donors. The table came from immunoSEQ multiplex PCR; TCRdb's copy has only in-frame clones and leaves some out. Of 100,000 or so clones detected, approximately 87% appear once; the ten largest clones hold 2.6%. What was sequenced was PBMCs. The receptors were gathered from a man in his forties in good health and CMV-seronegative. CDR3s include the opening cysteine and the closing phenylalanine or tryptophan. The D gene is left open where the match is weak. Not every row has a clone size; where given, it reads once, few, many or a size class.

J gene	V gene	D gene	clone size	CDR3 protein	CDR3 DNA
TRBJ1-4	TRBV14	TRBD1	-	CASSWDRAGEKLFF	TGTGCCAGCAGCTGGGACAGGGCGGGAGAAAAACTGTTTTTT
TRBJ1-3	TRBV2	TRBD1	-	CASSRTGAGNTIYF	TGTGCCAGCAGTCGGACAGGGGCCGGAAACACCATATATTTT
TRBJ1-2	TRBV5-1	TRBD1	-	CASSLTGDHGYTF	TGCGCCAGCAGCCTAACAGGGGATCATGGCTACACCTTC
TRBJ1-6	TRBV7-9	TRBD1	-	CASSLVDRGNSPLHF	TGTGCCAGCAGCTTAGTCGACAGGGGCAATTCACCCCTCCACTTT
TRBJ2-1	TRBV6-6	TRBD2	-	CASRGTTPYNEQFF	TGTGCCAGCCGGGGGACTACCCCCTACAATGAGCAGTTCTTC
TRBJ2-7	TRBV7-3	TRBD2	-	CASSLGLAGAPEQYF	TGTGCCAGCAGCTTAGGGCTAGCGGGGGCTCCCGAGCAGTACTTC
TRBJ2-7	TRBV7-2	TRBD1	-	CASSRVGQGIRDEQYF	TGTGCCAGCAGTAGAGTGGGACAGGGGATCAGGGACGAGCAGTACTTC
TRBJ2-3	TRBV11-2	TRBD2	few	CASSFLAGFPTDTQYF	TGTGCCAGCAGCTTCCTAGCGGGGTTCCCCACAGATACGCAGTATTTT
TRBJ2-5	TRBV9	-	-	CASSVGGGTEETQYF	TGTGCCAGCAGCGTAGGCGGGGGGACAGAAGAGACCCAGTACTTC
TRBJ2-7	TRBV7-9	TRBD2	-	CSSTPLAGGYYEQYF	TGTTCCAGCACCCCCCTAGCGGGGGGTTATTACGAGCAGTACTTC
TRBJ2-3	TRBV27	TRBD2	-	CASLGGIHSTDTQYF	TGTGCCAGCCTCGGGGGGATTCATAGCACAGATACGCAGTATTTT
TRBJ1-3	TRBV7-2	TRBD1	-	CASSLTGTGGGNTIYF	TGTGCCAGCAGCCTAACCGGGACAGGAGGTGGAAACACCATATATTTT
TRBJ1-5	TRBV6-5	-	once	CASSAERGQPQHF	TGTGCCAGCAGCGCGGAAAGAGGTCAGCCCCAGCATTTT
TRBJ1-5	TRBV13	TRBD1	-	CASSRTQQGASNQPQHF	TGTGCCAGCAGTCGGACTCAACAGGGGGCGAGCAATCAGCCCCAGCATTTT
TRBJ2-1	TRBV7-2	TRBD1	-	CASSLAYAGQGTANEQFF	TGTGCCAGCAGCTTAGCGTACGCCGGACAGGGTACTGCCAATGAGCAGTTCTTC
TRBJ1-3	TRBV7-6	-	few	CASSLRSGGSSGNTIYF	TGTGCCAGCAGCTTAAGGTCGGGGGGGTCCTCTGGAAACACCATATATTTT
TRBJ2-5	TRBV5-1	-	-	CASSSTSDRTGFRTQYF	TGCGCCAGCAGCTCGACCTCAGACAGGACCGGTTTTCGGACCCAGTACTTC
TRBJ1-1	TRBV18	TRBD1	-	CASSPPVRDRGDTEAFF	TGTGCCAGCTCACCACCTGTCCGGGACAGGGGGGACACTGAAGCTTTCTTT
TRBJ1-5	TRBV7-6	-	once	CASSSLGRASNQPQHF	TGTGCCAGCAGCTCCTTGGGCAGGGCTTCCAATCAGCCCCAGCATTTT
TRBJ2-7	TRBV6-6	-	-	CASSYHTAYEQYF	TGTGCCAGCAGTTACCACACAGCCTACGAGCAGTACTTC
TRBJ2-3	TRBV15	TRBD1	-	CATSRGFGTGVSTDTQYF	TGTGCCACCAGCAGAGGTTTTGGGACAGGCGTTAGCACAGATACGCAGTATTTT
TRBJ1-2	TRBV9	TRBD1	-	CASSPRQGLTNYGYTF	TGTGCCAGCAGCCCCCGACAGGGCCTTACTAACTATGGCTACACCTTC
TRBJ1-2	TRBV30	TRBD1	-	CAWRGTAHLYGYTF	TGTGCCTGGAGAGGGACAGCACATCTCTATGGCTACACCTTC
TRBJ1-6	TRBV4-3	-	-	CASSQGAGQNNSPLHF	TGCGCCAGCAGCCAAGGGGCAGGACAGAATAATTCACCCCTCCACTTT
TRBJ1-3	TRBV5-1	TRBD1	-	CASSLEGTGENTIYF	TGCGCCAGCAGCTTGGAAGGGACAGGAGAGAACACCATATATTTT
TRBJ2-1	TRBV7-9	-	-	CASSFGGGPGNEQFF	TGTGCCAGCAGCTTTGGGGGGGGGCCTGGCAATGAGCAGTTCTTC
TRBJ2-7	TRBV7-2	-	-	CASRYTGAGLDYEQYF	TGTGCCAGCAGATACACAGGGGCGGGATTGGACTACGAGCAGTACTTC
TRBJ2-7	TRBV7-9	TRBD1	-	CASSLGDRGLDEQYF	TGTGCCAGCAGCTTGGGGGACAGGGGGCTCGACGAGCAGTACTTC
TRBJ2-1	TRBV19	TRBD2	-	CASSLASGGQSSYNEQFF	TGTGCCAGTAGCCTGGCTAGCGGGGGGCAGAGCTCCTACAATGAGCAGTTCTTC
TRBJ2-7	TRBV9	TRBD1	-	CASKDRDRGNGYEQYF	TGTGCCAGCAAGGACCGGGACAGGGGTAACGGCTACGAGCAGTACTTC
TRBJ1-2	TRBV7-9	-	-	CASSAWGAGYTF	TGTGCCAGCAGCGCCTGGGGAGCTGGCTACACCTTC
TRBJ1-1	TRBV9	TRBD1	-	CASSVNTGGGTEAFF	TGTGCCAGCAGCGTGAACACAGGGGGGGGTACTGAAGCTTTCTTT
TRBJ1-1	TRBV9	TRBD1	-	CASSVLTGGGTEAFF	TGTGCCAGCAGCGTTCTGACAGGGGGCGGCACTGAAGCTTTCTTT
TRBJ1-2	TRBV6-5	-	-	CASVSSRGFGYTF	TGTGCCAGCGTCTCTAGCCGGGGGTTTGGCTACACCTTC
TRBJ2-5	TRBV11-2	TRBD2	-	CASSLDGTSGGAETQYF	TGTGCCAGCAGCTTAGATGGGACTAGCGGGGGGGCGGAGACCCAGTACTTC